These 8 T cell receptor beta chains were sequenced from one sample in a study of T cell responses to AZD1222 COVID-19 vaccine. Libraries were prepared by immunoSEQ multiplex PCR; TCRdb keeps only in-frame clonotypes and omits some of them. The sample shows 90,000 to 120,000 clones, around nine tenths of them seen only once. Sequencing used peripheral blood, obtained on day 0 of AZD1222 vaccination. The receptors here all came from an adult in good health.

V gene TRBV5-1 combines with J gene TRBJ2-7; 7 bases fit TRBD1. CDR1 is SGHRS and CDR2 is YFSETQ in the germline V gene. Trimming cost V 4 bases and J 6 bases; bases outside gene matches: 19. The CDR3 spans 17 residues. The CDR3 reads CASSLRARGNGATEQYF. The CDR3 DNA sequence: TGCGCCAGCAGCCTCAGGGCCAGGGGGAATGGGGCGACCGAGCAGTACTTC.

The J gene is TRBJ2-7, the V gene TRBV6-5; weak D call: TRBD1 (5 bases). The V and J ends lost 2 bases and 6 bases respectively, with 8 bases between them. Per germline, CDR1 MNHEY and CDR2 SVGAGI. This CDR3 is built from 12 residues. CDR3 region: CASSYTGFEQYF. The CDR3 coding sequence is TGTGCCAGCAGTTACACAGGATTCGAGCAGTACTTC.

The chain is built from TRBV5-4 and TRBJ1-6; D may be TRBD1 (5 bases). Germline CDR1 is SGHNT and CDR2 is YYREEE (reference sequence). The CDR3 is 15 residues long. V dropped 0 bases and J dropped 6 bases, with 10 bases sitting between them. The CDR3 DNA sequence: TGTGCCAGCAGCTTGGGTGGTGGGGGTAATTCACCCCTCCACTTT. Residues: CASSLGGGGNSPLHF.

The chain uses TRBV5-1 and TRBJ1-1, with D hard to call. Trimming removed 4 bases at V and 3 bases at J, with 16 bases between. The CDR3 is 15 amino acids. Germline-derived CDR1 and CDR2 are SGHRS and YFSETQ. The CDR3 nucleotides are TGCGCCAGCAGCCCGTCGGGGTTCCGGGACACTGAAGCTTTCTTT. Amino acids: CASSPSGFRDTEAFF.

The CDR3 nucleotides read TGCGCCAGCAGCAAGCGAAGTCTAAGCTCCTACAATGAGCAGTTCTTC. This translates into CASSKRSLSSYNEQFF. The J gene is TRBJ2-1, the V gene TRBV5-1; D is unclear. Germline loops: CDR1 SGHRS, CDR2 YFSETQ. The CDR3 runs to 16 residues. Trimming shortened V by 4 bases and J by 0 bases, and 14 bases separated the two germline ends.

The chain's CDR3 is CASSQVDYSNQPQHF. In DNA form, the CDR3 reads TGCGCCAGCAGCCAGGTGGACTATAGCAATCAGCCCCAGCATTTT. The chain links TRBV4-1 to TRBJ1-5; D gene uncertain. The CDR3 has 15 amino acids. Deletions cut 3 bases from V and 0 bases from J, with 9 bases between. Per the germline V gene, CDR1 is MGHRA and CDR2 is YSYEKL.

The chain uses TRBV7-6 and TRBJ2-1; possibly TRBD2 for D (5 bases). The CDR3 has 14 residues. Trimming pared 0 bases from V and 9 bases from J, leaving 12 bases between. Germline V lookup: CDR1 SGHVS, CDR2 FNYEAQ. The CDR3 loop reads CASSLAILGPEQFF. The CDR3 bases are TGTGCCAGCAGCTTAGCGATACTAGGGCCTGAGCAGTTCTTC.

J is TRBJ1-1 and V is TRBV5-4; 9 bases align to TRBD1. V dropped 4 bases and J dropped 0; count of bases not matched to a gene: 7. The CDR3 extends over 16 amino acids. Germline V CDR1 and CDR2: SGHNT, YYREEE (reference sequence). The CDR3 loop is CASSPRTGAMNTEAFF. The CDR3 bases are TGTGCCAGCAGCCCTAGGACAGGGGCGATGAACACTGAAGCTTTCTTT.